This TCR beta chain was profiled in a study of preoperative IRX-2 immunotherapy in early breast cancer. In germline, CDR1 is WNHNN, CDR2 SYGVQD (reference sequence). V was clipped by 7 bases and J by 7 bases, with 8 bases between them. The CDR3 consists of 11 residues. TCRdb keeps only in-frame clones here, not all; method: immunoSEQ multiplex PCR. Of more than 35,000 clones listed, approximately 77% are singletons. This clone was seen a single time. Treatment described: preoperative locoregional IRX-2 cytokine immunotherapy. Samples came from a phase Ib trial of preoperative locoregional IRX-2 cytokine immunotherapy.

Sequences were derived from tumor tissue, sampled after IRX-2 immunotherapy. The sequence derives from a human donor with breast cancer. The chain couples TRBV10-1 to TRBJ2-1; D may be TRBD2 (5 bases). This chain's CDR3 is CASNGVNEQFF. The CDR3 bases are TGCGCCAGCAACGGGGTTAATGAGCAGTTCTTC.